These T cell receptor beta chains were read from a single sample in a study of cytomegalovirus exposure and HLA in healthy donors. This table comes from immunoSEQ multiplex PCR, and its TCRdb copy is limited to in-frame clones, with some not included. The table records some 250,000 clones, nearly 90% of them present only once. The sample comprised PBMCs. All receptors derive from a woman between 18 and 30 years old in good health and CMV-seronegative. The CDR3 runs from the conserved cysteine through the conserved F or W. Fields, in order: J gene, V gene, D gene, clone size, CDR3 DNA, CDR3 protein. The D gene is left open where the match is weak. Clone size, where shown, is once, few, many, or a class for clones that have expanded.

TRBJ2-5 TRBV2 NA NA TGTGCCAGCAGTGAAGGAGGAGACCCGGCGGAGACCCAGTACTTC CASSEGGDPAETQYF
TRBJ1-2 TRBV6-1 TRBD1 NA TGTGCCAGCAGTGATCCCGGGACAGGGGTCGTTTCTGATGGCTACACCTTC CASSDPGTGVVSDGYTF
TRBJ2-3 TRBV13 TRBD2 NA TGTGCCAGCAGCTTAGAGGTAGCGGGGCGCACAGATACGCAGTATTTT CASSLEVAGRTDTQYF
TRBJ1-6 TRBV6-1 TRBD1 NA TGTGCCAGCAGTGACCCCGGGACAGGGGAATTGGCACCCCTCCACTTT CASSDPGTGELAPLHF
TRBJ1-2 TRBV6-5 TRBD1 NA TGTGCCAGCAGTTACTCGAGTAAGGGACAGGGACATGGCTACACCTTC CASSYSSKGQGHGYTF
TRBJ2-2 TRBV15 TRBD1 NA TGTGCCACCAGCAGACTACAGGGGTTGGGCACCGGGGAGCTGTTTTTT CATSRLQGLGTGELFF
TRBJ1-6 TRBV5-6 TRBD1 NA TGTGCCAGCAGCCTGGGACAGGGGAGTAAGAATTCACCCCTCCACTTT CASSLGQGSKNSPLHF
TRBJ1-5 TRBV6-1 NA NA TGTGCCAGCAGTGAAGCAAGACTTTGGCAGGGAAATCAGCCCCAGCATTTT CASSEARLWQGNQPQHF
TRBJ1-2 TRBV11-2 TRBD1 few TGTGCCAGCATCCCCCTCGGGACAGGGTGGCATGGCTACACCTTC CASIPLGTGWHGYTF
TRBJ2-3 TRBV4-1 NA NA TGCGCCAGCAGCCAAGATGATAGCCGGTTTAGCACAGATACGCAGTATTTT CASSQDDSRFSTDTQYF
TRBJ1-2 TRBV6-5 TRBD1 few TGTGCCAGCAGTACCGGGACAGGGACCTATGGCTACACCTTC CASSTGTGTYGYTF
TRBJ2-7 TRBV27 TRBD2 NA TGTGCCAGCAGTCCGCGGGGGAAACCCTACGAGCAGTACTTC CASSPRGKPYEQYF
TRBJ2-5 TRBV18 NA NA TGTGCCAGCTCCCTCTCGGACTTTTCGGTGGAGACCCAGTACTTC CASSLSDFSVETQYF
TRBJ2-1 TRBV7-2 TRBD1 NA TGTGCCAGCAGCGCCCGACAGGGCAATGAGCAGTTCTTC CASSARQGNEQFF
TRBJ2-3 TRBV5-1 NA NA TGCGCCAGCAGCTTGGTGGCAGGGGGGACAGATACGCAGTATTTT CASSLVAGGTDTQYF
TRBJ2-1 TRBV6-5 TRBD1 NA TGTGCCAGCAGTTGGACAGGGGACACCTACAATGAGCAGTTCTTC CASSWTGDTYNEQFF
TRBJ2-5 TRBV28 TRBD1 NA TGTGCCAGCAGTTCCGGGACAGGGGATGAGACCCAGTACTTC CASSSGTGDETQYF
TRBJ2-3 TRBV5-1 TRBD2 NA TGCGCCAGCAGCTCCGGACTAGCCCCAGATACGCAGTATTTT CASSSGLAPDTQYF
TRBJ2-7 TRBV6-1 TRBD1 NA TGTGCCAGCAGTGAAGCCCCGACAGGGGGTTCCTACGAGCAGTACTTC CASSEAPTGGSYEQYF
TRBJ2-3 TRBV6-5 NA once TGTGCCAGCAGTCCCAACCGAGGAACAGATACGCAGTATTTT CASSPNRGTDTQYF
TRBJ1-4 TRBV7-2 TRBD1 many TGTGCCAGCAGCCCAGGGACAGGGAAGGAAAAACTGTTTTTT CASSPGTGKEKLFF
TRBJ1-1 TRBV27 TRBD1 once TGTGCCAGCAGTTGGAGGGGGCGGACTGAAGCTTTCTTT CASSWRGRTEAFF
TRBJ1-1 TRBV6-5 NA NA TGTGCCAGCAGCAAAACCCAGGGACTCACTGAAGCTTTCTTT CASSKTQGLTEAFF
TRBJ2-1 TRBV15 TRBD2 NA TGTGCCACCAGGAACTCCGAGCGGGGGGCTTACAATGAGCAGTTCTTC CATRNSERGAYNEQFF
TRBJ2-7 TRBV5-6 NA NA TGTGCCAGCACCGTGTTGGGAGAACAGTACTTC CASTVLGEQYF